The 10 T cell receptor beta chains reported below all come from one sample, sequenced in a study of cytomegalovirus exposure and HLA in healthy donors (TCRdb year 2017). Library preparation used the immunoSEQ multiplex PCR assay. For the multiplex PCR, a mixture combining 60 forward primers for TCR Vbeta segments and 13 reverse primers for TCR Jbeta segments was used. This immuneACCESS table, as held by TCRdb, lists in-frame sequences with V and J called but not all clones. Of the missing ones, under half trace to an unresolved V gene in checked studies; the others have no known cause. This sample gives 68,000 or so clones in total; around 80% of them show up just once. The ten top clones hold about 4.7% of the sample. What was sequenced was PBMCs. All receptors come from a woman between 25 and 40 years old in good health and CMV-seronegative.

The chain is built from TRBV2 and TRBJ2-1, with 9 bases aligning to TRBD2. Germline assignment: CDR1 SNHLY and CDR2 FYNNEI. The CDR3 is 14 amino acids. The J segment lost 14 bases and the V segment lost 2 bases, leaving 10 bases of the junction unmatched. CDR3 DNA: TGTGCCAGCAGTGAACCCAGGGTGGCGGGGGGGGAGTTCTTC. Its translation: CASSEPRVAGGEFF.

This clone has just one count. The J gene is TRBJ1-2, the V gene TRBV6-1; TRBD1 aligns across 11 bases. The junction had 2 bases not matched to a gene; V was cut back by 4 bases and J by 7 bases. Germline V gene lookup returns CDR1 MNHNS and CDR2 SASEGT. The CDR3 consists of 13 residues. CDR3 loop: CASSVGQGVGYTF. The CDR3 DNA reads TGTGCCAGCAGTGTGGGACAGGGGGTTGGCTACACCTTC.

This clone has just one count. The rearrangement joins TRBV29-1 to TRBJ1-1; D is possibly TRBD1 (5 bases). V lost 7 bases to trimming and J lost 1 base, with 22 bases between them. From germline, CDR1 is SQVTM and CDR2 ANQGSEA. The CDR3 loop spans 16 amino acids. CDR3 DNA sequence: TGCAGCGCCGGGGGTGTCAATGGCCTACAGAACACTGAAGCTTTCTTT. Protein: CSAGGVNGLQNTEAFF.

The chain joins TRBV10-1 to TRBJ2-7; 9 positions match TRBD1. CDR1 is WNHNN and CDR2 is SYGVQD in the germline V gene (reference sequence). Trimming removed 9 bases from V and 3 bases from J; junction bases left unmatched: 9. CDR3 length: 14 residues. The CDR3 is CASPDRGYNYEQYF. CDR3 DNA: TGCGCCAGTCCGGACAGGGGATATAACTACGAGCAGTACTTC.

The chain links TRBV7-9 to TRBJ1-1, with TRBD1 matching 11 bases. The CDR3 has 16 amino acids. CDR1 is SEHNR and CDR2 is FQNEAQ in the germline V gene (reference sequence). J was trimmed by 1 base and V by 5 bases; bases with no gene match: 6. As DNA, the CDR3 is TGTGCCAGCAGCCCCGGGGACAGGGGGTCGAACACTGAAGCTTTCTTT. This encodes CASSPGDRGSNTEAFF. The variable domain in full, completed from reference TRBV7-9 and TRBJ1-1, reads DTGVSQNPRHKITKRGQNVTFRCDPISEHNRLYWYRQTLGQGPEFLTYFQNEAQLEKSRLLSDRFSAERPKGSFSTLEIQRTEQGDSAMYLCASSPGDRGSNTEAFFGQGTRLTVV.

This clone showed up just a few times. The chain carries TRBV5-6 and TRBJ1-6, with a tentative D call TRBD1 (5 bases). V lost 1 base and J 9 bases, leaving 5 bases between the germline ends. Germline lookup yields CDR1 SGHDT and CDR2 YYEEEE. The CDR3 is 12 residues long. The CDR3 bases are TGTGCCAGCAGCTTGAGGGGTTCACCCCTCCACTTT. Its translation: CASSLRGSPLHF.

This clone was found a few times. This chain uses TRBV6-6 with TRBJ1-5; tentatively, D is TRBD1 (5 bases). The V and J ends lost 2 bases and 0 bases respectively, with 8 bases between them. Germline CDR1 is MNHNY and CDR2 is SVGAGI (reference sequence). This CDR3 comprises 15 residues. CDR3 DNA sequence: TGTGCCAGCAGTTACGCCCAGGGTAGCAATCAGCCCCAGCATTTT. This codes for CASSYAQGSNQPQHF.

The chain has TRBV5-1 and TRBJ2-7, with 7 bases fitting TRBD2. Germline CDR1 reads SGHRS; CDR2 reads YFSETQ. The CDR3 length is 17 residues. V dropped 0 bases and J dropped 2; count of bases not matched to a gene: 11. CDR3 residues: CASSLDLGGLGPYEQYF. The CDR3 DNA reads as TGCGCCAGCAGCTTGGATCTGGGAGGACTAGGGCCCTACGAGCAGTACTTC.

The V and J genes are TRBV7-9 and TRBJ2-7; D not certain. Germline CDR1 reads SEHNR; CDR2 reads FQNEAQ (reference sequence). There are 15 residues in the CDR3. Trimming pared 4 bases from V and 0 bases from J, leaving 13 bases between. The CDR3 reads CASSSGSTLSYEQYF. The CDR3 bases are TGTGCCAGCAGCTCAGGCAGTACCCTCTCCTACGAGCAGTACTTC.

The chain carries TRBV30 and TRBJ2-1; 9 bases align to TRBD2. The germline V gene has CDR1 GTSNPN and CDR2 SVGIG (reference sequence). After removal of 3 bases from V and 7 bases from J, the junction contained 7 bases not matched to a gene. The length of the CDR3 is 14 residues. The CDR3 sequence is CAWRVSGSLNEQFF. CDR3 DNA: TGTGCCTGGAGAGTTAGCGGGAGTTTGAATGAGCAGTTCTTC. Filled out from reference TRBV30 and TRBJ2-1, the complete variable domain reads SQTIHQWPATLVQPVGSPLSLECTVEGTSNPNLYWYRQAAGRGLQLLFYSVGIGQISSEVPQNLSASRPQDRQFILSSKKLLLSDSGFYLCAWRVSGSLNEQFFGPGTRLTVL.